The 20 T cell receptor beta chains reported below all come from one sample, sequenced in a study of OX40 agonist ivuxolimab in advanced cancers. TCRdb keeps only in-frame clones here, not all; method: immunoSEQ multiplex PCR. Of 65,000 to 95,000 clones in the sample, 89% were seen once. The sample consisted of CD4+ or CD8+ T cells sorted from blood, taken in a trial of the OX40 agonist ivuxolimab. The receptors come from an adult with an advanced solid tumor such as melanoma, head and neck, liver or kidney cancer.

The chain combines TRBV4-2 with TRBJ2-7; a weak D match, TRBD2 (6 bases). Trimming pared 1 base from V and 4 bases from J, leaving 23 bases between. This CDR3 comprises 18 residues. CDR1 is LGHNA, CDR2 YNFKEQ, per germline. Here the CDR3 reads CASSQVVSSGGSPYEQYF. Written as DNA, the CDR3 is TGTGCCAGCAGCCAAGTTGTGTCCTCCGGAGGGTCCCCTTACGAGCAGTACTTC.

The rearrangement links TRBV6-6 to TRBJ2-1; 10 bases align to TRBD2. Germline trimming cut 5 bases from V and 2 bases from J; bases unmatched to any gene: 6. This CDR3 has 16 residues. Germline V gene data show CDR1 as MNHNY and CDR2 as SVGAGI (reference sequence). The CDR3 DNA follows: TGTGCCAGCAGTAAGCACACTAGCGGGACCTACAATGAGCAGTTCTTC. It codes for CASSKHTSGTYNEQFF.

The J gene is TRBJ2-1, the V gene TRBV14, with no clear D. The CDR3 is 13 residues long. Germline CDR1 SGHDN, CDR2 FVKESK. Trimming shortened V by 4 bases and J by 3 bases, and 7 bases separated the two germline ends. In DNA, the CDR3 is TGTGCCAGCAGCCTGGGGATCTACAATGAGCAGTTCTTC. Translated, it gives CASSLGIYNEQFF.

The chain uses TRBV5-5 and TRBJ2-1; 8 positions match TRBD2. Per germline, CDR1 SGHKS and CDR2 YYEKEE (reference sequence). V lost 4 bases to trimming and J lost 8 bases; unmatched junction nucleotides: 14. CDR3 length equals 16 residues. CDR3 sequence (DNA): TGTGCCAGCAGCCCAGGTTCAAGCGGGAGAATCGATGAGCAGTTCTTC. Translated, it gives CASSPGSSGRIDEQFF.

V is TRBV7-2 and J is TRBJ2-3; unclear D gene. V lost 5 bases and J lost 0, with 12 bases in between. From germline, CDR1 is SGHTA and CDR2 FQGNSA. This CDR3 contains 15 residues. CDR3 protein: CASSPLGLSTDTQYF. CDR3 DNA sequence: TGTGCCAGCAGCCCCCTGGGGTTAAGCACAGATACGCAGTATTTT.

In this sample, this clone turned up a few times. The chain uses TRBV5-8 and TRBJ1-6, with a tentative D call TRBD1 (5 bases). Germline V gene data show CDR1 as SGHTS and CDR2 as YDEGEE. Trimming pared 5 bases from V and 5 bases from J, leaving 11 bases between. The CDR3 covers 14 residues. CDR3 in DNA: TGTGCCAGCAGGGCAGGGATCCATAATTCACCCCTCCACTTT. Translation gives CASRAGIHNSPLHF.

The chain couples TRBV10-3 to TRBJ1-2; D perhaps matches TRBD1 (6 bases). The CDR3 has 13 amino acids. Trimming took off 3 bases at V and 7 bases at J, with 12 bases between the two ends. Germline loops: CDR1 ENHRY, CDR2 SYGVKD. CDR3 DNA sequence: TGTGCCATCAGTGAACGGGGGCTGGCTGGCTACACCTTC. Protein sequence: CAISERGLAGYTF.

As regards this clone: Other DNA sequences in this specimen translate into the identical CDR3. The CDR3 spells CASRRQGNTEAFF. The CDR3, as DNA: TGTGCCAGCAGGCGACAGGGGAACACTGAAGCTTTCTTT. The chain employs TRBV2 and TRBJ1-1, with 7 positions matching TRBD1. Germline lookup yields CDR1 SNHLY and CDR2 FYNNEI. The length of the CDR3 is 13 residues. V dropped 6 bases and J dropped 1; count of bases not matched to a gene: 2.

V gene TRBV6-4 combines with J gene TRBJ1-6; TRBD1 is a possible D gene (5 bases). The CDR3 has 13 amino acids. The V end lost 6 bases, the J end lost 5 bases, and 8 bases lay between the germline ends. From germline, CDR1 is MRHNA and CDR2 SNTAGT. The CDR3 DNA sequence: TGTGCCAGCAGAGGGACCAATAATTCACCCCTCCACTTT. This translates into CASRGTNNSPLHF.

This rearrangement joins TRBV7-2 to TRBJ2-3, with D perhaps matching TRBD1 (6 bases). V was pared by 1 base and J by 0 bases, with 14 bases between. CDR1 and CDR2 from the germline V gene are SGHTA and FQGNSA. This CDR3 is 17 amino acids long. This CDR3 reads CASSLDSRTESTDTQYF. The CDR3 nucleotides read TGTGCCAGCAGCTTAGATTCCCGGACAGAGAGCACAGATACGCAGTATTTT.

This chain's CDR3 is CASSPGARDGATNEKLFF. In DNA form, the CDR3 reads TGCGCCAGCAGCCCGGGAGCCCGGGACGGTGCAACTAATGAAAAACTGTTTTTT. The V gene is TRBV23-1, the J gene TRBJ1-4; TRBD1 is a possible D gene (5 bases). Being an ORF, TRBV23-1 has a function that is uncertain. There are 18 residues in the CDR3. The germline V and J ends were trimmed by 6 bases and 0 bases, with 20 bases remaining between them.

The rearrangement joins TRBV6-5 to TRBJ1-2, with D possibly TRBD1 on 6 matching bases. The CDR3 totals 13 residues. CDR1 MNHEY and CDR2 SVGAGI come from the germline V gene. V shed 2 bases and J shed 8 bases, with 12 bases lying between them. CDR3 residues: CASSYRDIKGYTF. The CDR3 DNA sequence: TGTGCCAGCAGTTACAGGGACATTAAGGGCTACACCTTC.

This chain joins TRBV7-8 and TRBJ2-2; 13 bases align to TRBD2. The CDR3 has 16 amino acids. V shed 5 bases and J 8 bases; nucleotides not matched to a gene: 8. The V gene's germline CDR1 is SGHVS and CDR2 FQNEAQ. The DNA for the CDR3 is TGTGCCAGCAGCCCACTAGCGGGGGGGCTTTCTGGGGAGCTGTTTTTT. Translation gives CASSPLAGGLSGELFF. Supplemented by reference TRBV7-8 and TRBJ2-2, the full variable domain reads GAGVSQSPRYKVAKRGQDVALRCDPISGHVSLFWYQQALGQGPEFLTYFQNEAQLDKSGLPSDRFFAERPEGSVSTLKIQRTQQEDSAVYLCASSPLAGGLSGELFFGEGSRLTVL.

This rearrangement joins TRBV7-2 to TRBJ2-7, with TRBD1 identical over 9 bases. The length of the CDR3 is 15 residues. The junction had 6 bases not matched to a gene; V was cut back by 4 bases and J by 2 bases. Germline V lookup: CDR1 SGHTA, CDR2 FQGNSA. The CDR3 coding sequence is TGTGCCAGCAGCTCCCCCGGGACAGGGCCCTACGAGCAGTACTTC. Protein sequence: CASSSPGTGPYEQYF.

The CDR3 bases are TGTGCCAGCTCACCAGGAAGGCAGGGGATCGGCTACACCTTC. This encodes CASSPGRQGIGYTF. V and J are TRBV18 and TRBJ1-2; D might be TRBD1 (6 bases). V was shortened by 2 bases and J by 8 bases, with 15 bases between the two germline ends. Germline CDR1 is KGHSH and CDR2 is LQKENI. The CDR3 loop spans 14 amino acids.

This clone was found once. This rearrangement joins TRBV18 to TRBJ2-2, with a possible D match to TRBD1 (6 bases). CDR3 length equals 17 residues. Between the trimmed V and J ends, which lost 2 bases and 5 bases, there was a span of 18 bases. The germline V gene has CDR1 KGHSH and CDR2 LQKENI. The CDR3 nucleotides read TGTGCCAGCTCACCAGCTTTACAGGGTGGAGGAACCGGGGAGCTGTTTTTT. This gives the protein CASSPALQGGGTGELFF.

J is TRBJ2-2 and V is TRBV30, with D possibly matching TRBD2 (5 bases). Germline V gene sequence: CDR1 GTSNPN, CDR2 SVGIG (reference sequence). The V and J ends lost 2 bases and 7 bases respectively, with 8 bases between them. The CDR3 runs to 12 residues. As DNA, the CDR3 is TGTGCCTGGAGTACCCGGGGCGGGGAGCTGTTTTTT. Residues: CAWSTRGGELFF.

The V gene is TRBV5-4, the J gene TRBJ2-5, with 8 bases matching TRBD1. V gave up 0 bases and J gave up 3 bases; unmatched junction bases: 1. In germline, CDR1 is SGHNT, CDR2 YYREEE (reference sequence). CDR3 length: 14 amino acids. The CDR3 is CASSLGQGKETQYF. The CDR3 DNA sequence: TGTGCCAGCAGCTTGGGACAGGGGAAAGAGACCCAGTACTTC.

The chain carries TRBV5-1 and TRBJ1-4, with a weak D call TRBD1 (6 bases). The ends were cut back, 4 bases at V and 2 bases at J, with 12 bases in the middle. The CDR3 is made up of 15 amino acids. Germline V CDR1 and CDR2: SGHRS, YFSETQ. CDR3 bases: TGCGCCAGCAGCCTATTGACAGGCACTAATGAAAAACTGTTTTTT. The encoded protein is CASSLLTGTNEKLFF.

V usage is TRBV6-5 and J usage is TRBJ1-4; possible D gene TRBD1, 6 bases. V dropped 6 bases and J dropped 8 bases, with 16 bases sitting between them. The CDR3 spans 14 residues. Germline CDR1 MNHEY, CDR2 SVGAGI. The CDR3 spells CASRPQGGFEKLFF. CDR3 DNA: TGTGCCAGCAGACCACAGGGAGGGTTCGAAAAACTGTTTTTT.